Listed below are T cell receptor beta chains from one sample, sequenced in a study of CD8 T cells in ankylosing spondylitis. TCRdb itself ran the 5' RACE reads through MiXCR, one entry per CDR3 protein. The sample carries 200,000 to 300,000 distinct CDR3 sequences, around 8% recorded once. The sequencing input was blood, either unsorted or a sorted T cell fraction (not recorded which). All receptors come from a female donor with ankylosing spondylitis or in good health (not recorded which). Each CDR3 is given with its conserved first and last residue. The D gene is left open where the match is weak. The size entry is marked missing in some rows and otherwise reads once, few, many or a size class.

v_call,clone_size,d_call,j_call,cdr3_aa,cdr3_nt
TRBV9,many,NA,TRBJ2-1,CASSLGTASYNEQFF,TGTGCCAGCAGCCTCGGCACTGCCTCCTACAATGAGCAGTTCTTC
TRBV20-1,many,NA,TRBJ2-3,CSAHASGFGPDTQYF,TGCAGTGCCCACGCCAGCGGCTTTGGGCCAGATACGCAGTATTTT
TRBV28,many,NA,TRBJ2-3,CASDQHTTDTQYF,TGTGCCAGCGACCAACATACGACAGATACGCAGTATTTT
TRBV5-6,many,NA,TRBJ2-5,CASSLGRPQETQYF,TGTGCCAGCAGCCTGGGACGGCCCCAAGAGACCCAGTACTTC
TRBV12-3/TRBV12-4,many,NA,TRBJ1-1,CASSFARTEAFF,TGTGCCAGCAGTTTTGCGCGAACTGAAGCTTTCTTT
TRBV25-1,many,TRBD2,TRBJ2-1,CASSEWLAGGPNEQFF,TGTGCCAGCAGTGAATGGCTAGCGGGAGGGCCCAATGAGCAGTTCTTC
TRBV28,many,TRBD1,TRBJ1-3,CASSRQGHSSGNTIYF,TGTGCCAGCAGTAGACAGGGACACTCCTCTGGAAACACCATATATTTT
TRBV5-1,many,TRBD1,TRBJ1-1,CASSFQAGGEAEAFF,TGCGCCAGCAGCTTCCAAGCAGGGGGCGAGGCTGAAGCTTTCTTT
TRBV20-1,NA,TRBD2,TRBJ2-5,CSHFPITSGRGETQYF,TGCAGCCATTTCCCCATTACTAGCGGGAGAGGGGAGACCCAGTACTTC
TRBV28,many,NA,TRBJ1-6,CASRDSSSYNSPLHF,TGTGCCAGCAGAGACTCCAGCTCCTATAATTCACCCCTCCACTTT
TRBV20-1,many,TRBD2,TRBJ2-1,CSARGLGLAGGVNEQFF,TGCAGTGCTAGAGGACTTGGACTAGCGGGAGGTGTCAATGAGCAGTTCTTC
TRBV6-5,many,NA,TRBJ2-3,CASSYIASTDTQYF,TGTGCCAGCAGTTACATAGCTAGCACAGATACGCAGTATTTT
TRBV12-3/TRBV12-4,many,NA,TRBJ2-2,CASSLAPGNLNTGELFF,TGTGCCAGCAGTTTAGCGCCGGGAAACTTAAACACCGGGGAGCTGTTTTTT
TRBV7-9,many,TRBD2,TRBJ2-1,CASSVVGGTSGTEQFF,TGTGCCAGCAGCGTAGTAGGCGGGACTAGCGGTACTGAGCAGTTCTTC
TRBV11-2,many,TRBD1,TRBJ1-1,CASSFPGTGGTEAFF,TGTGCCAGCAGCTTTCCCGGGACAGGGGGCACTGAAGCTTTCTTT
TRBV7-9,many,NA,TRBJ2-3,CASSLVRDTQYF,TGTGCCAGCAGCTTAGTCCGAGATACGCAGTATTTT
TRBV9,many,NA,TRBJ2-5,CASSVAWGWEETQYF,TGTGCCAGCAGCGTAGCTTGGGGGTGGGAAGAGACCCAGTACTTC
TRBV6-2/TRBV6-3,many,NA,TRBJ2-1,CASSTRQTSYNEQFF,TGTGCCAGCAGTACCCGACAGACCTCCTACAATGAGCAGTTCTTC
TRBV10-3,many,NA,TRBJ1-2,CAISEDPNYGYTF,TGTGCCATCAGTGAAGACCCTAACTATGGCTACACCTTC
TRBV7-9,few,TRBD1,TRBJ1-4,CASTTGDLRNEKLFF,TGTGCCAGCACGACAGGGGACCTACGTAATGAAAAACTGTTTTTT
TRBV5-5,once,NA,TRBJ2-5,CASSSEAGFGQATQYF,TGTGCCAGCAGCTCGGAGGCGGGATTCGGGCAAGCGACCCAGTACTTC
TRBV4-3,many,NA,TRBJ1-1,CASSQDTSAEAFF,TGCGCCAGCAGCCAAGATACATCCGCTGAAGCTTTCTTT
TRBV12-3/TRBV12-4,many,NA,TRBJ2-3,CASSFGVGSTDTQYF,TGTGCCAGCAGCTTCGGGGTCGGGAGCACAGATACGCAGTATTTT
TRBV12-3/TRBV12-4,many,NA,TRBJ1-5,CASSLVGQPQHF,TGTGCCAGCAGTTTGGTGGGGCAGCCCCAGCATTTT